This T cell receptor (beta chain) is from a study of blood T cell repertoires in COVID-19. The germline gives CDR1 MNHEY, CDR2 SVGAGI. Trimming removed 0 bases from V and 5 bases from J, with 17 bases in between. The CDR3 has 16 amino acids. This table comes from immunoSEQ multiplex PCR, and its TCRdb copy is limited to in-frame clones, with some not included. Of 300,000 to 350,000 clones listed, around nine tenths were seen once; the top ten hold over 9%. This clonotype was obtained from a woman aged 25 to 39 who had recovered from COVID-19. V gene TRBV6-5 combines with J gene TRBJ2-7; D remains ambiguous. Sequencing was performed on PBMCs or T cells enriched from blood (not recorded which). CDR3 sequence: CASSYSKIPTVDEQYF. The CDR3 DNA is TGTGCCAGCAGTTACTCGAAAATCCCTACAGTTGACGAGCAGTACTTC.